The TCR beta chain described here comes from a study of response to subunit inactivated influenza vaccine. Losses at the gene ends were 6 bases for V and 4 bases for J; bases not matched to a gene: 20. The CDR3 totals 20 residues. Germline CDR1 MDHEN, CDR2 SYDVKM. TCRdb re-called the RT-PCR reads through MiXCR, storing one row per CDR3 protein. The data hold 860,000 or so distinct CDR3 sequences, with about 20% observed a single time. The receptor was derived from a man in his forties or fifties who received an inactivated influenza vaccine. The specimen comprised PBMCs from blood, sampled around 5 days after vaccination. V usage is TRBV28 and J usage is TRBJ2-5; 13 positions match TRBD2. The CDR3 coding sequence is TGTGCCAGCAGCCAAGGATGGACAGACTGGACTAGCGGGAGTTCAGAGACCCAGTACTTC. It specifies CASSQGWTDWTSGSSETQYF.